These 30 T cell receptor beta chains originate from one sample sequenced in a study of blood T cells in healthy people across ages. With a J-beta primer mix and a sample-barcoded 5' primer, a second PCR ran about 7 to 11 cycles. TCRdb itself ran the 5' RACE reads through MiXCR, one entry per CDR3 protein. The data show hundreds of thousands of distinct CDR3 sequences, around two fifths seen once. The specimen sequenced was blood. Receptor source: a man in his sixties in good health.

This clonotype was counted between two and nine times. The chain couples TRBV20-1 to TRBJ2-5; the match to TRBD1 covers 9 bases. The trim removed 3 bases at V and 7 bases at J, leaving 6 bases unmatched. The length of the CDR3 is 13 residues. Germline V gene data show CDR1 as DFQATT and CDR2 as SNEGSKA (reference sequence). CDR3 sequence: CSASMDRGWTQYF. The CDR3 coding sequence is TGCAGTGCTAGTATGGACAGGGGTTGGACCCAGTACTTC.

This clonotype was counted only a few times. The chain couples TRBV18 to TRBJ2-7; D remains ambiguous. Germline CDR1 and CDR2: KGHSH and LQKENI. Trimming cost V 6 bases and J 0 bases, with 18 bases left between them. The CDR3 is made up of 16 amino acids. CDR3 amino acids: CASSPRERSGSYEQYF. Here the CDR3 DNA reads TGTGCCAGCTCCCCCCGCGAGAGGTCCGGCTCCTACGAGCAGTACTTC.

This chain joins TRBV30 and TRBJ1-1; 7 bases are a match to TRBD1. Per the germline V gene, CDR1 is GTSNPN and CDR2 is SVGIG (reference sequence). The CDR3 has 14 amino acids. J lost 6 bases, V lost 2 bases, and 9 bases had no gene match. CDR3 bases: TGTGCCTGGAGTATCCAGACAGGGTCGGCTGAAGCTTTCTTT. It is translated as CAWSIQTGSAEAFF.

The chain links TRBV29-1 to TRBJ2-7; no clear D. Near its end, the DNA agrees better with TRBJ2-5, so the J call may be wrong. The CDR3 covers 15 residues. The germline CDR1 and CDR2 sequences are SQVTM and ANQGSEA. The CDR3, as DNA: TGCAGCGTTGGGCCCCATCCCAGAAAGGGAGAGACCCAGTACTTC. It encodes CSVGPHPRKGETQYF.

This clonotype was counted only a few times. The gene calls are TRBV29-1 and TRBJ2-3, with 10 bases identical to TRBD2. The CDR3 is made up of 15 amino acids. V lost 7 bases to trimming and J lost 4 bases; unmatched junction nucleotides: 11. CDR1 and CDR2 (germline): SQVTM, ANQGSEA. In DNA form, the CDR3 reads TGCAGCGCCGGGTTAGCGGGGGGAGGCGCAGATACGCAGTATTTT. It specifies CSAGLAGGGADTQYF.

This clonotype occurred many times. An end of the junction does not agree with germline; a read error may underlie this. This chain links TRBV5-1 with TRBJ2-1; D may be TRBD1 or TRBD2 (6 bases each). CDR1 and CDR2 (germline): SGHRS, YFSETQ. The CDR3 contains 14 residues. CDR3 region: CASSLGGEYNEQFF. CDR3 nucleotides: TGTGCCAGCAGTTTGGGGGGCGAATACAATGAGCAGTTCTTC.

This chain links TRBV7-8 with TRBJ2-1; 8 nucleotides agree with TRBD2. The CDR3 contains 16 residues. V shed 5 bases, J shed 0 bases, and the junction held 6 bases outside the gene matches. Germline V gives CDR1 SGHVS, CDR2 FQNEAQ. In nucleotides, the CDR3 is TGTGCCAGCAGCCCCCTTAGCGGGGACTCCTACAATGAGCAGTTCTTC. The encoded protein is CASSPLSGDSYNEQFF.

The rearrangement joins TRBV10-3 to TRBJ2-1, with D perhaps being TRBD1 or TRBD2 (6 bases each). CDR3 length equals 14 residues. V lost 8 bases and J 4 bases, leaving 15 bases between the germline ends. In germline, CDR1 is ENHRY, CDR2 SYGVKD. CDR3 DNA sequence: TGTGCCATCCGGGGTGAGGGGGGTTACAATGAGCAGTTCTTC. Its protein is CAIRGEGGYNEQFF.

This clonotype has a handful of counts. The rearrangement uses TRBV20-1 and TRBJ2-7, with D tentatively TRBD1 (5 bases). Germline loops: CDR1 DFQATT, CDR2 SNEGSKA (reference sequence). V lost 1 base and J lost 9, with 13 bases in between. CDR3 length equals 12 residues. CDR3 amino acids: CSARGGSDGQYF. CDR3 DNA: TGCAGTGCTAGAGGGGGCTCGGACGGGCAGTACTTC.

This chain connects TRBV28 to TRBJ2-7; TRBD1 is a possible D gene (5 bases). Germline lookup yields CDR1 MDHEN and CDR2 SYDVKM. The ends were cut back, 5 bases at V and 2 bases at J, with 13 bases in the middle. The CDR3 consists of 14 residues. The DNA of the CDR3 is TGTGCCAGCAGTATCGACAGTTTAACCTACGAGCAGTACTTC. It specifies CASSIDSLTYEQYF.

Written as DNA, the CDR3 is TGTGCCAGCAGCGCCGAACCCCCAGGGACAGGGTCCTACAATGAGCAGTTCTTC. This sequence encodes CASSAEPPGTGSYNEQFF. This rearrangement joins TRBV9 to TRBJ2-1, with 9 bases lining up with TRBD1. The trim removed 3 bases at V and 1 base at J, leaving 11 bases unmatched. The CDR3 spans 18 residues. CDR1 is SGDLS, CDR2 YYNGEE, per germline.

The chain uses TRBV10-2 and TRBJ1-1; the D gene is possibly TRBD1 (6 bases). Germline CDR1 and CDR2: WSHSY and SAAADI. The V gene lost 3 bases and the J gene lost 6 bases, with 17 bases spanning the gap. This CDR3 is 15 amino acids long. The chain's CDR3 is CASSDSLGTLAEAFF. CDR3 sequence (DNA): TGCGCCAGCAGTGACTCACTCGGGACACTCGCTGAAGCTTTCTTT.

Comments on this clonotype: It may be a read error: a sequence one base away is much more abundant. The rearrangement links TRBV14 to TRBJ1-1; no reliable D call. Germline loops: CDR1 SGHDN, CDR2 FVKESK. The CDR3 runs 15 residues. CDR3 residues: CTSSRRGMKNTEAFF. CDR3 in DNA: TGTACCAGCAGCCGAAGAGGGATGAAGAACACTGAAGCTTTCTTT.

The CDR3, as DNA: TGCGCCAGCAGCCCGACTCCCTCTGGAGCGGGGGTGGCAGATACGCAGTATTTT. This encodes CASSPTPSGAGVADTQYF. V and J are TRBV4-3 and TRBJ2-3; 8 nucleotides line up with TRBD2. Germline V gene data show CDR1 as LGHNA and CDR2 as YSLEER. This CDR3 comprises 18 residues. With V trimmed by 4 bases and J by 4 bases, 16 bases remained unmatched.

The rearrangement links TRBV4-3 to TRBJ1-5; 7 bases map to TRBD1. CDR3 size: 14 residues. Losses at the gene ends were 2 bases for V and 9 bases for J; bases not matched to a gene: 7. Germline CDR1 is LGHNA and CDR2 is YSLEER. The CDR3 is CASSQMTGFRPQHF. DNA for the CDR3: TGCGCCAGCAGCCAAATGACAGGGTTCCGGCCCCAGCATTTT.

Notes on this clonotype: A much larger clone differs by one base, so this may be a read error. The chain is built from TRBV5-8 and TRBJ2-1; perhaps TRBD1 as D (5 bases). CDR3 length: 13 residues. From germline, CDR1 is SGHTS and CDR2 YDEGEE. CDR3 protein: CAGSLLEGDEQFF. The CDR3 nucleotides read TGTGCCGGCAGCTTGTTAGAAGGGGATGAGCAGTTCTTC.

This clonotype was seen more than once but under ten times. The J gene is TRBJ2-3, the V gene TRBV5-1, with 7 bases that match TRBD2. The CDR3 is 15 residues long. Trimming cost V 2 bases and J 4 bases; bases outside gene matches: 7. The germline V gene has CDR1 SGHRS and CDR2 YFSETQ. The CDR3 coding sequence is TGCGCCAGCAGCTTTATGGCTAGCGGAGCAGATACGCAGTATTTT. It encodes CASSFMASGADTQYF.

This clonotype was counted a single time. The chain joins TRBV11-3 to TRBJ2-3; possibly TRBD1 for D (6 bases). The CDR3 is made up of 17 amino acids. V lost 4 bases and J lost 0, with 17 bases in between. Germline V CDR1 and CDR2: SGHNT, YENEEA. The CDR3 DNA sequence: TGTGCCAGCAGCTCTAACAGGGACCAATCTAGCACAGATACGCAGTATTTT. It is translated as CASSSNRDQSSTDTQYF.

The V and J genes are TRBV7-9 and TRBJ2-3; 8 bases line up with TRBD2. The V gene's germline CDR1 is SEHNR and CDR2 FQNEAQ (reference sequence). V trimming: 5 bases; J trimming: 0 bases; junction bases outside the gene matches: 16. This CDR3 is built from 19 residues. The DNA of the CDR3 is TGTGCCAGCAGCCACGACCAGGGGACTAGATTCGCTAGCACAGATACGCAGTATTTT. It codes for CASSHDQGTRFASTDTQYF. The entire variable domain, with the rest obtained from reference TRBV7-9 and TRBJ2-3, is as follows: DTGVSQNPRHKITKRGQNVTFRCDPISEHNRLYWYRQTLGQGPEFLTYFQNEAQLEKSRLLSDRFSAERPKGSFSTLEIQRTEQGDSAMYLCASSHDQGTRFASTDTQYFGPGTRLTVL.

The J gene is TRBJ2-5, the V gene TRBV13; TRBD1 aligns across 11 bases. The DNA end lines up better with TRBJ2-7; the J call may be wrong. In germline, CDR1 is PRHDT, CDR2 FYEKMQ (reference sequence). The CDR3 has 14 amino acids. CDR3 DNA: TGTGCCAGCAGCCGGACAGGGGGCCTCGGCGAGCAGTACTTC. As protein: CASSRTGGLGEQYF.

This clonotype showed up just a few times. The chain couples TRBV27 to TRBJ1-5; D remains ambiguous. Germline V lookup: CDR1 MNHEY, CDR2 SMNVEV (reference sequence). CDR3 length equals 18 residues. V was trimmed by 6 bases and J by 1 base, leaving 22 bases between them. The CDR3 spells CASRLTGRAGISNQPQHF. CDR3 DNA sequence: TGTGCCAGCAGACTTACCGGTAGGGCCGGGATCAGCAATCAGCCCCAGCATTTT.

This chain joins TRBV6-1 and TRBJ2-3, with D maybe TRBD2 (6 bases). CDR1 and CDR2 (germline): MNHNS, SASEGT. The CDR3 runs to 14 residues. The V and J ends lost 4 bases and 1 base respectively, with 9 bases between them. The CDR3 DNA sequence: TGTGCCAGCAGTGCGGGGGTTCGCACAGATACGCAGTATTTT. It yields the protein CASSAGVRTDTQYF.

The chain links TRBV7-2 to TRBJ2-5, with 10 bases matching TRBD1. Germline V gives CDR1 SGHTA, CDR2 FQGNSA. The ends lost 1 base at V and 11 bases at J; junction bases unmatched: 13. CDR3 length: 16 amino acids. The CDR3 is CASSLDPGTGARGQYF. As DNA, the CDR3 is TGTGCCAGCAGCTTAGACCCCGGGACAGGGGCGCGGGGTCAGTACTTC.

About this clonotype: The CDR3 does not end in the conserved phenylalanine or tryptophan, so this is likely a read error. This CDR3 is CSASGGGLSYEQYS. For the CDR3, the DNA is TGCAGTGCTAGTGGTGGGGGGCTCTCCTACGAGCAGTACTCC. The chain carries TRBV20-1 and TRBJ2-7, with D possibly being TRBD1 or TRBD2 (6 bases each). CDR1 and CDR2 from the germline V gene are DFQATT and SNEGSKA (reference sequence). The CDR3 sequence is 14 residues long. Deletions cut 3 bases from V and 0 bases from J, with 12 bases between.

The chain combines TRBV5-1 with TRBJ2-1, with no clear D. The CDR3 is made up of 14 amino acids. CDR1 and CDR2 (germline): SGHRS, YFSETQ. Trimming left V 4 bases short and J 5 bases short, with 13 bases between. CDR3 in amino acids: CASSASGPHNEQFF. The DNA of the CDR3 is TGCGCCAGCAGCGCTTCCGGGCCCCACAATGAGCAGTTCTTC.

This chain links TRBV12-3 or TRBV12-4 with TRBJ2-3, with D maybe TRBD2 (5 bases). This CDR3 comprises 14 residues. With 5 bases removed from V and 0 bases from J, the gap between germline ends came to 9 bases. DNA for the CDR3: TGTGCCAGCAGTCTCGGGATTAGCACAGATACGCAGTATTTT. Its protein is CASSLGISTDTQYF.

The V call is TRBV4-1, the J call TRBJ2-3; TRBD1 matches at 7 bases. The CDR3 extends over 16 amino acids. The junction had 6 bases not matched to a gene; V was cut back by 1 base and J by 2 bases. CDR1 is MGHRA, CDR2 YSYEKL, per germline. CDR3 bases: TGCGCCAGCAGCCAAGCCCCGGGACAGTCCACAGATACGCAGTATTTT. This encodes CASSQAPGQSTDTQYF.

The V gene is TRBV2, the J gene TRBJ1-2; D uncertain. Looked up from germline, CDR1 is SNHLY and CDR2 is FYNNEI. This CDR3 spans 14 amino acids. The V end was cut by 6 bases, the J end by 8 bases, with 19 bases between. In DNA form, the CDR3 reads TGTGCCAGCAGGGACCCCCGGACCCATGGCGGCTACACCTTC. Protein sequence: CASRDPRTHGGYTF.

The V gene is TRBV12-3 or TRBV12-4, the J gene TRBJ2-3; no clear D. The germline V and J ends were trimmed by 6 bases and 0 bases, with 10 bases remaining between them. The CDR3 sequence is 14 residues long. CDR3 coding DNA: TGTGCCAGCAGCCCTTATAGCAGCACAGATACGCAGTATTTT. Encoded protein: CASSPYSSTDTQYF.

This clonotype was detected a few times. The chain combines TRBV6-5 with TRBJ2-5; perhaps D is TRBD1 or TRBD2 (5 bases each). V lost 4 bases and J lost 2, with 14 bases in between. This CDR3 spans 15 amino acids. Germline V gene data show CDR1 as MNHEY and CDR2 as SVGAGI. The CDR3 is CASSWGRDRQETQYF. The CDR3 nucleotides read TGTGCCAGCAGTTGGGGTAGGGACCGGCAAGAGACCCAGTACTTC.